A single sample is the source of the 22 T cell receptor beta chains below, sequenced in a study of T-cell memory formation after mild COVID-19. TCRdb re-analysed the 5' RACE reads in MiXCR, keeping a single row per CDR3 protein. This table has roughly 130,000 distinct CDR3 sequences, approximately 17% appearing once. The sample consisted of PBMCs or a T cell subset sorted from them (not recorded which). The receptors were sampled from a man between 18 and 35 years old who had mild COVID-19 (a few samples of this study predate the infection). Cell type and time point are not known.

The genes are TRBV29-1 and TRBJ1-5; D gene uncertain. V was clipped by 3 bases and J by 2 bases, with 11 bases between them. CDR3 size: 14 residues. Germline V gene sequence: CDR1 SQVTM, CDR2 ANQGSEA. This CDR3 is CSVEDSRRNQPQHF. The CDR3, as DNA: TGCAGCGTTGAGGATTCGCGGCGCAATCAGCCCCAGCATTTT.

This clonotype turned up a few times. The V gene is TRBV6-2 or TRBV6-3, the J gene TRBJ1-2; no clear D gene. V lost 6 bases, J lost 9 bases, and 14 bases lay in between. Per germline, CDR1 MNHEY and CDR2 SVGEGT. This CDR3 has 12 amino acids. CDR3: CASRPNTASYTF. CDR3 coding DNA: TGTGCCAGCAGACCTAACACGGCGAGCTACACCTTC.

The chain links TRBV12-3 or TRBV12-4 to TRBJ1-4; D unclear. The CDR3 extends over 13 amino acids. V lost 5 bases and J lost 8, with 12 bases in between. The CDR3 region has the DNA TGTGCCAGCAGTCCCCTTGGGAGGGAAAAACTGTTTTTT. Its protein is CASSPLGREKLFF.

This clonotype was observed a few times. The chain uses TRBV5-1 and TRBJ1-2; 7 positions match TRBD1. Per germline, CDR1 SGHRS and CDR2 YFSETQ. The V segment lost 4 bases and the J segment 8 bases; nucleotides outside the gene matches: 11. The CDR3 contains 14 residues. The CDR3 here is CASSTLQGPGGYTF. CDR3 DNA: TGCGCCAGCAGCACCCTACAGGGGCCGGGGGGCTACACCTTC. Variable domain in full (rest from reference TRBV5-1 and TRBJ1-2): KAGVTQTPRYLIKTRGQQVTLSCSPISGHRSVSWYQQTPGQGLQFLFEYFSETQRNKGNFPGRFSGRQFSNSRSEMNVSTLELGDSALYLCASSTLQGPGGYTFGSGTRLTVV.

This clonotype was counted a few times. V usage is TRBV7-2 and J usage is TRBJ2-1; maybe TRBD2 (6 bases). The CDR3 is 17 amino acids. V dropped 4 bases and J dropped 2 bases, with 18 bases sitting between them. Germline V CDR1 and CDR2: SGHTA, FQGNSA. CDR3 nucleotide sequence: TGTGCCAGCAGCTCCGAGATAGCGGTCGGTCCCTACAATGAGCAGTTCTTC. Translation: CASSSEIAVGPYNEQFF.

Only one count was recorded for this clonotype. The CDR3 region has the DNA TGTGCCAGCAGTGGGAGCGGCACTGAAGCTTTCTTT. The encoded protein is CASSGSGTEAFF. The chain links TRBV2 to TRBJ1-1; D uncertain. Germline V gene lookup returns CDR1 SNHLY and CDR2 FYNNEI. Trimming took 4 bases from V and 4 from J, leaving 7 bases between them. This CDR3 is built from 12 residues. Supplemented by reference TRBV2 and TRBJ1-1, the full variable domain reads EPEVTQTPSHQVTQMGQEVILRCVPISNHLYFYWYRQILGQKVEFLVSFYNNEISEKSEIFDDQFSVERPDGSNFTLKIRSTKLEDSAMYFCASSGSGTEAFFGQGTRLTVV.

This chain links TRBV4-2 with TRBJ1-2; D is uncertain. The V and J ends lost 4 bases and 8 bases respectively, with 14 bases between them. The length of the CDR3 is 13 residues. Germline CDR1 LGHNA, CDR2 YNFKEQ. The CDR3 DNA reads TGTGCCAGCAGCCGTGACAATGTTAGGGGCTACACCTTC. It is translated as CASSRDNVRGYTF.

The chain combines TRBV12-3 or TRBV12-4 with TRBJ1-2, with 9 bases aligning to TRBD1. The length of the CDR3 is 13 residues. V shed 3 bases and J 7 bases; nucleotides not matched to a gene: 3. CDR3 amino acids: CASSFRDRVGYTF. CDR3 DNA: TGTGCCAGCAGTTTCCGGGACAGGGTTGGCTACACCTTC.

The rearrangement joins TRBV5-1 to TRBJ1-6; D remains ambiguous. The CDR3 covers 14 residues. CDR1 is SGHRS, CDR2 YFSETQ, per germline. V was clipped by 3 bases and J by 11 bases, with 15 bases between them. The CDR3 DNA follows: TGCGCCAGCAGCTGGACCCCTACAGTACCACCCCTCCACTTT. Encoded protein: CASSWTPTVPPLHF. Full variable domain (missing parts from reference TRBV5-1 and TRBJ1-6): KAGVTQTPRYLIKTRGQQVTLSCSPISGHRSVSWYQQTPGQGLQFLFEYFSETQRNKGNFPGRFSGRQFSNSRSEMNVSTLELGDSALYLCASSWTPTVPPLHFGNGTRLTVT.

This clonotype was detected ten times or more. The chain combines TRBV9 with TRBJ1-2; a weak D match, TRBD1 (6 bases). V lost 0 bases and J 7 bases, leaving 10 bases between the germline ends. Germline values: CDR1 SGDLS, CDR2 YYNGEE. The CDR3 length is 13 residues. The CDR3 DNA follows: TGTGCCAGCAGCGTAGTAGGGGGGGTTGGCTACACCTTC. It codes for CASSVVGGVGYTF.

This clonotype was seen more than once but under ten times. This chain connects TRBV27 to TRBJ1-3; possibly TRBD1 for D (5 bases). Germline V gene lookup returns CDR1 MNHEY and CDR2 SMNVEV (reference sequence). The CDR3 totals 13 residues. V gave up 0 bases and J gave up 7 bases, with 7 bases separating them. Here the CDR3 DNA reads TGTGCCAGCAGTTTATCCGCAGGGAACACCATATATTTT. As protein: CASSLSAGNTIYF.

The gene calls are TRBV11-2 and TRBJ1-3, with unresolved D. The CDR3 sequence is 17 residues long. Trimming pared 4 bases from V and 0 bases from J, leaving 16 bases between. Germline V gives CDR1 SGHAT, CDR2 FQNNGV. The CDR3 nucleotides are TGTGCCAGCAGCTCCCGCTGGGCGGGCAGCTCTGGAAACACCATATATTTT. Amino acid sequence: CASSSRWAGSSGNTIYF.

This clonotype was counted only a few times. V usage is TRBV7-3 and J usage is TRBJ2-3; either TRBD1 or TRBD2 may supply D (5 bases each). Germline CDR1 SGHTA, CDR2 FQGTGA. V dropped 5 bases and J dropped 3 bases, with 12 bases sitting between them. The length of the CDR3 is 14 residues. The chain's CDR3 is CASSPGAGTDTQYF. The CDR3 DNA reads TGTGCCAGCAGCCCCGGGGCCGGGACAGATACGCAGTATTTT.

In its sample, this clonotype was seen a few times. The chain couples TRBV20-1 to TRBJ2-3, with D possibly being TRBD2 (6 bases). Trimming pared 5 bases from V and 1 base from J, leaving 7 bases between. The CDR3 totals 12 residues. Germline V gene data show CDR1 as DFQATT and CDR2 as SNEGSKA (reference sequence). CDR3: CSAERGTDTQYF. CDR3 nucleotides: TGCAGTGCTGAGCGGGGCACAGATACGCAGTATTTT.

In its sample, this clonotype was seen a few times. The chain couples TRBV10-3 to TRBJ2-2; D is unresolved. CDR1 is ENHRY and CDR2 is SYGVKD in the germline V gene. The CDR3 is 13 residues long. Trimming took 10 bases from V and 2 from J, leaving 11 bases between them. The CDR3 region is CATADGNTGELFF. Here the CDR3 DNA reads TGTGCCACCGCAGACGGTAACACCGGGGAGCTGTTTTTT.

The rearrangement links TRBV15 to TRBJ2-7; 8 bases map to TRBD2. Unmatched junction bases numbered 4, after V lost 1 base and J lost 5 bases. CDR3 size: 14 residues. Germline V gene sequence: CDR1 LNHNV, CDR2 YYDKDF (reference sequence). CDR3 nucleotide sequence: TGTGCCACCAGCAGAGGCGGGGGGAGCGACGAGCAGTACTTC. It is translated as CATSRGGGSDEQYF. Full variable domain (remainder filled in from reference TRBV15 and TRBJ2-7): DAMVIQNPRYQVTQFGKPVTLSCSQTLNHNVMYWYQQKSSQAPKLLFHYYDKDFNNEADTPDNFQSRRPNTSFCFLDIRSPGLGDTAMYLCATSRGGGSDEQYFGPGTRLTVT.

The chain uses TRBV4-1 and TRBJ1-1, with D possibly TRBD1 on 5 matching bases. The CDR3 length is 15 residues. With 2 bases removed from V and 5 bases from J, the gap between germline ends came to 15 bases. Looked up from germline, CDR1 is MGHRA and CDR2 is YSYEKL. The CDR3 loop is CASSQPFARVTEAFF. The DNA for the CDR3 is TGCGCCAGCAGCCAACCATTCGCCAGGGTTACTGAAGCTTTCTTT.

V is TRBV15 and J is TRBJ2-5; TRBD1 aligns across 9 bases. This CDR3 region has 18 residues. CDR1 LNHNV and CDR2 YYDKDF come from the germline V gene (reference sequence). V shed 1 base and J 5 bases; nucleotides not matched to a gene: 14. The CDR3 is CATSRVVGQGYLGETQYF. The CDR3 nucleotides are TGTGCCACCAGCAGAGTAGTGGGACAGGGATATTTGGGGGAGACCCAGTACTTC.

The chain employs TRBV11-2 and TRBJ2-7, with D possibly TRBD2 on 6 matching bases. Germline V CDR1 and CDR2: SGHAT, FQNNGV. V lost 2 bases and J 2 bases, leaving 13 bases between the germline ends. This CDR3 is 15 amino acids long. DNA of the CDR3: TGTGCCAGCAGCTTATCGCGGGGATCGACCTACGAGCAGTACGTC. Translation gives CASSLSRGSTYEQYV.

The CDR3 spells CASTGRGRGKLFF. The CDR3, as DNA: TGTGCCAGCACGGGCAGGGGGCGCGGAAAACTGTTTTTT. The chain recombines TRBV6-5 with TRBJ1-4, with 8 bases that match TRBD1. The length of the CDR3 is 13 residues. V was clipped by 7 bases and J by 10 bases; unmatched bases: 8. The germline V gene has CDR1 MNHEY and CDR2 SVGAGI.

The chain joins TRBV15 to TRBJ2-7; unclear D gene. The germline V gene has CDR1 LNHNV and CDR2 YYDKDF (reference sequence). The CDR3 length is 13 residues. The V end was cut by 2 bases, the J end by 5 bases, with 10 bases between. The CDR3 DNA is TGTGCCACCAGCAGACCCCCCATCCACGAGCAGTACGTC. Its translation: CATSRPPIHEQYV.

This clonotype was seen a handful of times. The rearrangement uses TRBV29-1 and TRBJ2-3, with 8 bases aligning to TRBD1. In germline, CDR1 is SQVTM, CDR2 ANQGSEA. Trimming at V came to 6 bases and at J to 0 bases, leaving 8 bases not matched to a gene. There are 15 residues in the CDR3. CDR3 sequence (DNA): TGCAGCGTCGCAGACAGGGGTGGAAGCACAGATACGCAGTATTTT. This sequence encodes CSVADRGGSTDTQYF.